These 31 T cell receptor beta chains were sequenced from one sample in a study of blood T cells in healthy people across ages. It was with a sample-barcoded 5' primer and a J-beta primer mix that a second PCR of roughly 7 to 12 cycles was run. TCRdb used MiXCR to reprocess the 5' RACE reads, holding one entry per CDR3 protein. The repertoire holds over 500,000 distinct CDR3 sequences, with approximately 52% as singletons. Sequencing input: blood. The receptors were gathered from a woman aged 80 or over in good health.

The chain uses TRBV27 and TRBJ2-7; the D gene is possibly TRBD1 (6 bases). CDR3 size: 15 residues. From germline, CDR1 is MNHEY and CDR2 SMNVEV (reference sequence). The ends were cut back, 5 bases at V and 2 bases at J, with 16 bases in the middle. Here the CDR3 DNA reads TGTGCCAGCAGTCCCTACTCTGACAGGACCTACGAGCAGTACTTC. Encoded protein: CASSPYSDRTYEQYF.

With regard to this clonotype: A much larger clonotype is one base distant, so this may be a read error. This chain connects TRBV12-3 or TRBV12-4 to TRBJ2-5; the D gene is possibly TRBD2 (5 bases). The length of the CDR3 is 12 residues. The V gene lost 3 bases and the J gene lost 11 bases, with 13 bases spanning the gap. This CDR3 reads CASSLGDGGQYF. The CDR3, as DNA: TGTGCCAGCAGTTTGGGAGACGGTGGGCAGTACTTC.

This chain links TRBV5-1 with TRBJ2-2; D ambiguous. Germline CDR1 SGHRS, CDR2 YFSETQ. Trimming pared 1 base from V and 6 bases from J, leaving 10 bases between. The CDR3 extends over 14 amino acids. The CDR3 region has the DNA TGCGCCAGCAGCTTGCGAGCCCTAGCCGGGGAGCTGTTTTTT. It yields the protein CASSLRALAGELFF.

As regards this clonotype: A much larger clone differs from this one at a single base, so this may be a read error. The V gene is TRBV5-1, the J gene TRBJ2-7; no reliable D call. V was shortened by 0 bases and J by 5 bases, with 6 bases between the two germline ends. The V gene's germline CDR1 is SGHRS and CDR2 YFSETQ. This CDR3 spans 12 amino acids. CDR3 protein: CASSLVLHEQYF. The CDR3 DNA sequence: TGCGCCAGCAGCTTGGTTCTCCACGAGCAGTACTTC. The whole variable domain, remainder taken from reference TRBV5-1 and TRBJ2-7, is KAGVTQTPRYLIKTRGQQVTLSCSPISGHRSVSWYQQTPGQGLQFLFEYFSETQRNKGNFPGRFSGRQFSNSRSEMNVSTLELGDSALYLCASSLVLHEQYFGPGTRLTVT.

The chain has TRBV28 and TRBJ2-3; TRBD2 matches at 9 bases. Trimming at V came to 6 bases and at J to 5 bases, leaving 6 bases not matched to a gene. The CDR3 has 14 residues. Germline V gives CDR1 MDHEN, CDR2 SYDVKM. Here the CDR3 DNA reads TGTGCCAGCAGACGTAGCGGGAGTAAAGATACGCAGTATTTT. Translated: CASRRSGSKDTQYF.

This clonotype showed up many times. The chain couples TRBV9 to TRBJ2-3; D unresolved. Looked up from germline, CDR1 is SGDLS and CDR2 is YYNGEE. The V end lost 2 bases, the J end lost 3 bases, and 10 bases lay between the germline ends. CDR3 length: 14 residues. CDR3 sequence (DNA): TGTGCCAGCAGCGTGGGCGGAACGACAGATACGCAGTATTTT. Its protein is CASSVGGTTDTQYF.

In this sample, this clonotype turned up once. This rearrangement joins TRBV11-1 to TRBJ2-7; a weak D match, TRBD2 (5 bases). The CDR3 is 15 amino acids. The V gene lost 6 bases and the J gene lost 6 bases, with 21 bases spanning the gap. Germline loops: CDR1 SGHAT, CDR2 FQDESV (reference sequence). CDR3 in amino acids: CASSLPSVAPGEQYF. As DNA, the CDR3 is TGTGCCAGCAGTCTACCGTCTGTAGCGCCAGGCGAGCAGTACTTC.

The V call is TRBV3-1, the J call TRBJ2-4; TRBD1 matches 10 bases. The tail of the sequence fits TRBJ2-7 better, so the J call may be wrong. This CDR3 has 14 residues. Germline V CDR1 and CDR2: LGHDT, YNNKEL (reference sequence). This CDR3 is CASSPTGGFREQYF. The CDR3 DNA reads as TGTGCCAGCAGCCCGACAGGGGGCTTTCGCGAGCAGTACTTC.

CDR3 in amino acids: CSARAPGTSGSTDTQYF. The CDR3 DNA reads TGCAGTGCTAGAGCTCCCGGGACTAGCGGGAGCACAGATACGCAGTATTTT. The chain employs TRBV20-1 and TRBJ2-3; 12 positions agree with TRBD2. The ends lost 1 base at V and 0 bases at J; junction bases unmatched: 5. This CDR3 is 17 amino acids long. The V gene's germline CDR1 is DFQATT and CDR2 SNEGSKA (reference sequence).

The chain joins TRBV2 to TRBJ1-5; TRBD1 matches 10 bases. The V gene's germline CDR1 is SNHLY and CDR2 FYNNEI. The length of the CDR3 is 15 residues. V was pared by 5 bases and J by 6 bases, with 7 bases of the junction left unmatched. The CDR3 region has the DNA TGTGCCAGCAGTACCGACAGGGGGCGAAGTCAGCCCCAGCATTTT. This translates into CASSTDRGRSQPQHF.

Regarding this clonotype: A much larger clone sits a single nucleotide away, making a read error possible. V is TRBV29-1 and J is TRBJ1-2, with D possibly TRBD1 on 5 matching bases. From germline, CDR1 is SQVTM and CDR2 ANQGSEA. The CDR3 totals 12 residues. CDR3 coding DNA: TGCGGCGTTGAAGTGACAGCCTATGGCTACACCTTC. It yields the protein CGVEVTAYGYTF. Filled out from reference TRBV29-1 and TRBJ1-2, the complete variable domain reads SAVISQKPSRDICQRGTSLTIQCQVDSQVTMMFWYRQQPGQSLTLIATANQGSEATYESGFVIDKFPISRPNLTFSTLTVSNMSPEDSSIYLCGVEVTAYGYTFGSGTRLTVV.

Concerning this clonotype: A read error may be the cause here, since a much bigger clone is one base away. J is TRBJ1-1 and V is TRBV18; weak D call: TRBD1 (5 bases). The CDR3 covers 14 residues. Germline values: CDR1 KGHSH, CDR2 LQKENI. CDR3 sequence reads: CTSSPQEMNTEAFF. For the CDR3, the DNA is TGTACCAGCTCACCACAGGAGATGAACACTGAAGCTTTCTTT.

This clonotype has just a few counts. The chain links TRBV28 to TRBJ2-5; TRBD2 is a possible D gene (5 bases). Looked up from germline, CDR1 is MDHEN and CDR2 is SYDVKM. Deletions cut 2 bases from V and 2 bases from J, with 9 bases between. This CDR3 is built from 14 residues. CDR3 sequence (DNA): TGTGCCAGCAGTTTAGCGCGGGCGCAAGAGACCCAGTACTTC. Protein product: CASSLARAQETQYF.

This clonotype was counted ten times or more. The chain employs TRBV10-3 and TRBJ2-3; 13 nucleotides align to TRBD2. Trimming cost V 2 bases and J 6 bases; bases outside gene matches: 8. CDR1 is ENHRY, CDR2 SYGVKD, per germline. CDR3 size: 17 residues. The CDR3 protein is CAISEPSTSGGADTQYF. The CDR3 DNA reads as TGTGCCATCAGTGAGCCAAGTACTAGCGGGGGGGCGGATACGCAGTATTTT.

This clonotype was seen only a few times. The chain carries TRBV7-2 and TRBJ2-1; 10 bases match TRBD2. CDR1 and CDR2 (germline): SGHTA, FQGNSA. The V and J ends lost 3 bases and 6 bases, in that order; junction bases with no gene match: 14. The CDR3 is made up of 18 amino acids. The CDR3, as DNA: TGTGCCAGCAGCTTTTACGGACTCCGTAGCGGGGGGATCAATGAGCAGTTCTTC. As protein: CASSFYGLRSGGINEQFF. The full variable domain, completed using reference TRBV7-2 and TRBJ2-1, is GAGVSQSPSNKVTEKGKDVELRCDPISGHTALYWYRQSLGQGLEFLIYFQGNSAPDKSGLPSDRFSAERTGGSVSTLTIQRTQQEDSAVYLCASSFYGLRSGGINEQFFGPGTRLTVL.

CDR3 in amino acids: CASSLYFSGRAGNEQFF. The DNA for the CDR3 is TGTGCCAGCAGCCTATACTTTAGCGGGAGGGCCGGCAATGAGCAGTTCTTC. V and J are TRBV7-2 and TRBJ2-1; 11 bases line up with TRBD2. This CDR3 contains 17 residues. V shed 5 bases and J 6 bases; nucleotides not matched to a gene: 12. Germline-derived CDR1 and CDR2 are SGHTA and FQGNSA. Full variable domain (remainder filled in from reference TRBV7-2 and TRBJ2-1): GAGVSQSPSNKVTEKGKDVELRCDPISGHTALYWYRQSLGQGLEFLIYFQGNSAPDKSGLPSDRFSAERTGGSVSTLTIQRTQQEDSAVYLCASSLYFSGRAGNEQFFGPGTRLTVL.

This rearrangement joins TRBV7-9 to TRBJ2-4; D is perhaps TRBD1 or TRBD2 (5 bases each). Per the germline V gene, CDR1 is SEHNR and CDR2 is FQNEAQ (reference sequence). V lost 2 bases to trimming and J lost 6 bases, with 11 bases between them. The CDR3 has 14 amino acids. CDR3 DNA sequence: TGTGCCAGCAGCTTACCCGGGGCAGGAAACATTCAGTACTTC. Translating it yields CASSLPGAGNIQYF.

This clonotype has ten or more counts. The V gene is TRBV7-9, the J gene TRBJ2-1; D perhaps matches TRBD1 (6 bases). This CDR3 spans 15 amino acids. Germline V gives CDR1 SEHNR, CDR2 FQNEAQ (reference sequence). The germline V and J ends were trimmed by 6 bases and 9 bases, with 21 bases remaining between them. In DNA form, the CDR3 reads TGTGCCAGCAGTCTAAGGGGGACAAATCGGGGTGAGCAGTTCTTC. This gives the protein CASSLRGTNRGEQFF.

CDR3: CASSDAGTPSYEQYF. CDR3 nucleotides: TGTGCCAGCAGCGACGCCGGGACTCCTTCCTACGAGCAGTACTTC. The V call is TRBV6-1, the J call TRBJ2-7; D perhaps matches TRBD2 (6 bases). This CDR3 comprises 15 residues. Germline CDR1 is MNHNS and CDR2 is SASEGT. Trimming removed 6 bases at V and 1 base at J, with 16 bases between.

The chain uses TRBV5-1 and TRBJ2-2; a weak D match, TRBD1 (5 bases). Trimming took 4 bases from V and 2 from J, leaving 15 bases between them. CDR1 SGHRS and CDR2 YFSETQ come from the germline V gene. The CDR3 is made up of 16 amino acids. The CDR3 region is CASSPGNPPNTGELFF. The CDR3 nucleotides are TGCGCCAGCAGCCCAGGGAACCCTCCAAACACCGGGGAGCTGTTTTTT. Combining the CDR3 with reference TRBV5-1 and TRBJ2-2 gives the whole variable domain KAGVTQTPRYLIKTRGQQVTLSCSPISGHRSVSWYQQTPGQGLQFLFEYFSETQRNKGNFPGRFSGRQFSNSRSEMNVSTLELGDSALYLCASSPGNPPNTGELFFGEGSRLTVL.

V gene TRBV3-1 combines with J gene TRBJ2-5, with unresolved D. This CDR3 contains 15 residues. Trimming removed 4 bases from V and 0 bases from J, with 12 bases in between. In germline, CDR1 is LGHDT, CDR2 YNNKEL (reference sequence). The CDR3: CASSPIFGDQETQYF. The DNA for the CDR3 is TGTGCCAGCAGCCCAATTTTTGGTGACCAAGAGACCCAGTACTTC.

About this clonotype: Just one base apart from a much larger clone, this may be a read error. The gene calls are TRBV18 and TRBJ2-5; 10 nucleotides agree with TRBD2. The germline CDR1 and CDR2 sequences are KGHSH and LQKENI. The CDR3 loop spans 16 amino acids. After removal of 3 bases from V and 11 bases from J, the junction contained 15 bases not matched to a gene. The CDR3 DNA follows: TGTGCCAGCTCACCCTCAGGAACTAGCGGGAACAATGAGCAGTACTTC. Protein product: CASSPSGTSGNNEQYF.

V and J are TRBV7-2 and TRBJ1-6; 7 bases agree with TRBD1. The CDR3 consists of 14 residues. Germline values: CDR1 SGHTA, CDR2 FQGNSA. Trimming removed 5 bases from V and 9 bases from J; junction bases left unmatched: 7. The CDR3 spells CASSRWDRVSPLHF. The CDR3 nucleotides are TGTGCCAGCAGCCGATGGGACAGAGTTTCACCCCTCCACTTT.

In its sample, this clonotype was seen many times. The rearrangement links TRBV2 to TRBJ2-1; 7 bases map to TRBD1. This CDR3 spans 15 amino acids. V was clipped by 5 bases and J by 8 bases; unmatched bases: 12. CDR1 and CDR2 (germline): SNHLY, FYNNEI. The CDR3 loop reads CASSRQGLLGDEQFF. CDR3 DNA: TGTGCCAGCAGTCGACAGGGCCTCCTTGGAGATGAGCAGTTCTTC.

The CDR3: CASSEDRGSNQPQHF. Here the CDR3 DNA reads TGTGCCAGCAGTGAGGACAGGGGAAGCAATCAGCCCCAGCATTTT. V usage is TRBV28 and J usage is TRBJ1-5; 9 bases agree with TRBD1. V dropped 5 bases and J dropped 1; count of bases not matched to a gene: 3. The CDR3 extends over 15 amino acids. From germline, CDR1 is MDHEN and CDR2 SYDVKM.

V and J are TRBV20-1 and TRBJ1-2; D uncertain. The CDR3 loop spans 13 amino acids. V was pared by 7 bases and J by 0 bases, with 12 bases between. CDR1 and CDR2 from the germline V gene are DFQATT and SNEGSKA (reference sequence). CDR3 residues: CSETRATNYGYTF. CDR3 DNA: TGCAGTGAAACTCGGGCAACTAACTATGGCTACACCTTC.

This clonotype was picked up a small number of times. V is TRBV7-9 and J is TRBJ1-6, with D unresolved. The CDR3 has 13 amino acids. Trimming took 5 bases from V and 16 from J, leaving 18 bases between them. Germline V gene lookup returns CDR1 SEHNR and CDR2 FQNEAQ (reference sequence). In nucleotides, the CDR3 is TGTGCCAGCAGCCGCACAGAGTCCCAAGTACTCCACTTT. It is translated as CASSRTESQVLHF.

The count of this clonotype is one. The V and J genes are TRBV2 and TRBJ1-2, with 11 bases aligning to TRBD1. The CDR3 spans 15 residues. Germline trimming cut 6 bases from V and 2 bases from J; bases unmatched to any gene: 5. Germline V gives CDR1 SNHLY, CDR2 FYNNEI. CDR3 sequence reads: CASRNGQGANYGYTF. As DNA, the CDR3 is TGTGCCAGCAGGAACGGACAGGGGGCCAACTATGGCTACACCTTC.

Points on this clonotype: The germline gene is not matched at one end of the junction; a read error may be the cause. The rearrangement uses TRBV13 and TRBJ1-2; 7 positions agree with TRBD1. CDR1 is PRHDT, CDR2 FYEKMQ, per germline (reference sequence). CDR3 length: 12 amino acids. CDR3: CASSSQGNGHTF. The DNA of the CDR3 is TGTGCCAGCAGCTCACAGGGGAATGGCCACACCTTC.

The rearrangement uses TRBV27 and TRBJ2-7, with 12 bases aligning to TRBD1. Germline CDR1 is MNHEY and CDR2 is SMNVEV (reference sequence). There are 16 residues in the CDR3. Unmatched junction bases numbered 9, after V lost 3 bases and J lost 6 bases. CDR3 DNA: TGTGCCAGCAGTTTGAGAACCGGGACAGGGGGCTCCGAGCAGTACTTC. This encodes CASSLRTGTGGSEQYF.

This chain connects TRBV6-2 or TRBV6-3 to TRBJ2-2, with 12 bases that match TRBD2. This CDR3 has 13 amino acids. CDR1 and CDR2 (germline): MNHEY, SVGEGT. With 6 bases clipped from V and 9 bases from J, the junction kept 2 bases outside the gene matches. The chain's CDR3 is CASRLAGGRELFF. DNA of the CDR3: TGTGCCAGCAGACTAGCGGGAGGAAGGGAGCTGTTTTTT.